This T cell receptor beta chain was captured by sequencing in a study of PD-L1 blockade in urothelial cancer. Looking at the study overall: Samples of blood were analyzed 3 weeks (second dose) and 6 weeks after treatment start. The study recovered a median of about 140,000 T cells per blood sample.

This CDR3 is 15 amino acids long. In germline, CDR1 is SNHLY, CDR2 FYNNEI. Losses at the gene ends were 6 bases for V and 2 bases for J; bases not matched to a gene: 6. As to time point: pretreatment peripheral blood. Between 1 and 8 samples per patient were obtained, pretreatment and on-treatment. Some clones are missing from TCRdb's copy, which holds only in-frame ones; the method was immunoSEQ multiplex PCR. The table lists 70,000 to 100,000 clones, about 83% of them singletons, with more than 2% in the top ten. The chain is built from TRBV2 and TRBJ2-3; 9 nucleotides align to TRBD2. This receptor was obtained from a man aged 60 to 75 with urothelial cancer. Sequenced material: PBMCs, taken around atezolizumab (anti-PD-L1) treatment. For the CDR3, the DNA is TGTGCCAGCAGGGTTAGCGGGAGAAACACAGATACGCAGTATTTT. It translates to CASRVSGRNTDTQYF.